Shown below are 21 T cell receptor beta chains from a single sample sequenced in a study of blood T cell repertoires in COVID-19. Produced via immunoSEQ multiplex PCR; TCRdb's table is partial and in-frame only. This sample carries 110,000 or so clones, roughly 80% of them seen once, and the ten largest clones take about 6.8%. Sequenced sample: peripheral blood. Receptors originate from a man between 65 and 80 years old with acute or convalescent COVID-19.

This clone was seen a single time. This chain links TRBV11-2 with TRBJ2-5; 12 bases are a match to TRBD2. CDR1 SGHAT and CDR2 FQNNGV come from the germline V gene. The CDR3 totals 17 residues. V trimming: 5 bases; J trimming: 2 bases; junction bases outside the gene matches: 9. CDR3: CASSRGLAGRIQETQYF. CDR3 nucleotide sequence: TGTGCCAGCAGCAGAGGACTAGCGGGGAGAATACAAGAGACCCAGTACTTC.

V gene TRBV5-1 combines with J gene TRBJ2-1; the D gene is possibly TRBD1 (6 bases). Trimming took 0 bases from V and 5 from J, leaving 12 bases between them. Germline V CDR1 and CDR2: SGHRS, YFSETQ. CDR3 size: 15 residues. The CDR3 here is CASSLDTGSHNEQFF. CDR3 nucleotide sequence: TGCGCCAGCAGCTTGGACACAGGGTCCCACAATGAGCAGTTCTTC.

For the CDR3, the DNA is TGTGCCAGCAGTCAGGGGACGGGGACCCAGTACTTC. This translates into CASSQGTGTQYF. The gene calls are TRBV27 and TRBJ2-5; D is possibly TRBD1 (6 bases). The CDR3 runs to 12 residues. V shed 5 bases and J shed 7 bases, with 11 bases lying between them. Germline V gene data show CDR1 as MNHEY and CDR2 as SMNVEV (reference sequence).

CDR3 bases: TGTGCCAGCAGCTTTGGTCTCGGGGACAACAACGAGCAGTACTTC. This gives the protein CASSFGLGDNNEQYF. The chain employs TRBV7-9 and TRBJ2-7; D may be TRBD1 (6 bases). CDR1 is SEHNR, CDR2 FQNEAQ, per germline (reference sequence). Trimming left V 3 bases short and J 5 bases short, with 17 bases between. The CDR3 runs 15 residues.

The chain recombines TRBV3-1 (or the pseudogene TRBV3-2) with TRBJ2-2, with a tentative D call TRBD2 (6 bases). V was pared by 7 bases and J by 0 bases, with 9 bases between. There are 14 residues in the CDR3. The germline gives CDR1 LGHDT, CDR2 YNNKEL (reference sequence). This CDR3 is CASTTGANTGELFF. In DNA form, the CDR3 reads TGTGCCAGCACTACGGGGGCGAACACCGGGGAGCTGTTTTTT.

This clone was counted a single time. The chain has TRBV7-2 and TRBJ1-2; D possibly corresponds to TRBD1 (6 bases). Germline values: CDR1 SGHTA, CDR2 FQGNSA. The CDR3 loop spans 15 amino acids. V dropped 6 bases and J dropped 0 bases, with 14 bases sitting between them. The CDR3 DNA reads TGTGCCAGCAGTCTCCCGACAGGCACTAACTATGGCTACACCTTC. Amino acid sequence: CASSLPTGTNYGYTF.

The gene calls are TRBV18 and TRBJ1-6; TRBD1 matches at 7 bases. This CDR3 region has 15 residues. CDR1 and CDR2 (germline): KGHSH, LQKENI. V dropped 2 bases and J dropped 11; count of bases not matched to a gene: 9. DNA for the CDR3: TGTGCCAGCTCACCAGAACAGGGGTTTTTTGCACCCCTCCACTTT. Translated: CASSPEQGFFAPLHF.

This chain links TRBV5-4 with TRBJ1-1; 8 nucleotides align to TRBD1. The length of the CDR3 is 13 residues. Unmatched junction bases numbered 5, after V lost 2 bases and J lost 8 bases. The germline V gene encodes CDR1 SGHNT and CDR2 YYREEE (reference sequence). CDR3 sequence reads: CASSFDRGREAFF. The CDR3 DNA sequence: TGTGCCAGCAGCTTTGACAGGGGCAGAGAAGCTTTCTTT.

The V gene is TRBV5-1, the J gene TRBJ2-3, with D unclear. This CDR3 comprises 15 residues. The germline V gene has CDR1 SGHRS and CDR2 YFSETQ. The V end lost 1 base, the J end lost 0 bases, and 9 bases lay between the germline ends. This chain's CDR3 is CASSLFGRSTDTQYF. The CDR3, as DNA: TGCGCCAGCAGCTTGTTCGGCAGGAGCACAGATACGCAGTATTTT. Based on the CDR3 plus reference TRBV5-1 and TRBJ2-3, the full variable domain is KAGVTQTPRYLIKTRGQQVTLSCSPISGHRSVSWYQQTPGQGLQFLFEYFSETQRNKGNFPGRFSGRQFSNSRSEMNVSTLELGDSALYLCASSLFGRSTDTQYFGPGTRLTVL.

This clone appeared a few times. J is TRBJ2-7 and V is TRBV23-1; TRBD2 might be the D (6 bases). TRBV23-1 belongs to the ORF category, with a function that is uncertain. The V end lost 6 bases, the J end lost 2 bases, and 23 bases lay between the germline ends. The CDR3 is made up of 17 amino acids. In DNA form, the CDR3 reads TGCGCCAGCAGACCCACCCCTCCTTGGCGGGAACCCTACGAGCAGTACTTC. This sequence encodes CASRPTPPWREPYEQYF.

The genes are TRBV27 and TRBJ2-7; TRBD1 aligns across 7 bases. Trimming removed 5 bases from V and 5 bases from J; junction bases left unmatched: 9. The CDR3 runs 14 residues. Looked up from germline, CDR1 is MNHEY and CDR2 is SMNVEV (reference sequence). CDR3 in amino acids: CASSPRTGPNEQYF. DNA for the CDR3: TGTGCCAGCAGTCCCCGGACAGGCCCCAACGAGCAGTACTTC.

V gene TRBV11-2 combines with J gene TRBJ2-7; 7 bases line up with TRBD1. Trimming took 1 base from V and 3 from J; bases not matched to a gene: 3. This CDR3 comprises 14 residues. The germline CDR1 and CDR2 sequences are SGHAT and FQNNGV. The CDR3 coding sequence is TGTGCCAGCAGCTTAGTAGGGGGCAACTACGAGCAGTACTTC. As protein: CASSLVGGNYEQYF.

About this clone itself: This sample also contains other DNA sequences that code for the same CDR3. The V call is TRBV5-5, the J call TRBJ1-1, with D hard to call. V lost 0 bases, J lost 2 bases, and 5 bases lay in between. The length of the CDR3 is 13 residues. Germline values: CDR1 SGHKS, CDR2 YYEKEE (reference sequence). The DNA of the CDR3 is TGTGCCAGCAGCTTGGCTGGCAACACTGAAGCTTTCTTT. As protein: CASSLAGNTEAFF. The full variable domain, rest sourced from reference TRBV5-5 and TRBJ1-1, is DAGVTQSPTHLIKTRGQQVTLRCSPISGHKSVSWYQQVLGQGPQFIFQYYEKEERGRGNFPDRFSARQFPNYSSELNVNALLLGDSALYLCASSLAGNTEAFFGQGTRLTVV.

V gene TRBV19 combines with J gene TRBJ2-5; possibly TRBD1 for D (5 bases). Germline loops: CDR1 LNHDA, CDR2 SQIVND (reference sequence). Trimming removed 3 bases at V and 5 bases at J, with 19 bases between. The CDR3 covers 16 residues. The CDR3: CASSMRPPRAGETQYF. Written as DNA, the CDR3 is TGTGCCAGTAGTATGAGGCCCCCCAGGGCCGGGGAGACCCAGTACTTC.

The genes are TRBV19 and TRBJ2-7; 10 bases agree with TRBD2. The CDR3 runs to 14 residues. From germline, CDR1 is LNHDA and CDR2 SQIVND (reference sequence). Trimming cost V 4 bases and J 6 bases; bases outside gene matches: 6. The CDR3 loop reads CASSNPLAGSEQYF. DNA of the CDR3: TGTGCCAGTAGTAATCCACTAGCGGGATCCGAGCAGTACTTC.

This clone showed up just a few times. V usage is TRBV9 and J usage is TRBJ2-1, with 8 nucleotides matching TRBD1. V lost 3 bases to trimming and J lost 14 bases; unmatched junction nucleotides: 7. The CDR3 sequence is 12 residues long. Germline V CDR1 and CDR2: SGDLS, YYNGEE. The CDR3 DNA is TGTGCCAGCAGCGACTTTCAGGGGGCCAAGTTCTTC. Amino acid sequence: CASSDFQGAKFF.

This clone was seen a single time. The V and J genes are TRBV30 and TRBJ1-6; TRBD1 aligns across 8 bases. V was pared by 4 bases and J by 5 bases, with 7 bases of the junction left unmatched. CDR3 size: 15 residues. From germline, CDR1 is GTSNPN and CDR2 SVGIG (reference sequence). CDR3 sequence: CAWMGQASDNSPLHF. The CDR3 DNA reads TGTGCCTGGATGGGACAGGCCAGCGATAATTCACCCCTCCACTTT.

This chain connects TRBV28 to TRBJ2-1; the match to TRBD2 covers 7 bases. Looked up from germline, CDR1 is MDHEN and CDR2 is SYDVKM. V gave up 7 bases and J gave up 3 bases; unmatched junction bases: 9. The CDR3 contains 15 residues. This CDR3 is CASTPGGSFYNEQFF. CDR3 DNA: TGTGCCAGCACTCCTGGCGGGAGTTTCTACAATGAGCAGTTCTTC. Complete variable domain (other parts from reference TRBV28 and TRBJ2-1): DVKVTQSSRYLVKRTGEKVFLECVQDMDHENMFWYRQDPGLGLRLIYFSYDVKMKEKGDIPEGYSVSREKKERFSLILESASTNQTSMYLCASTPGGSFYNEQFFGPGTRLTVL.

CDR3 coding DNA: TGTGCCAGCAGCGTCCTCTTCCGGGTGAACACTGAAGCTTTCTTT. It encodes CASSVLFRVNTEAFF. This chain links TRBV7-9 with TRBJ1-1; D remains unclear. CDR1 is SEHNR, CDR2 FQNEAQ, per germline (reference sequence). The CDR3 extends over 15 amino acids. Trimming shortened V by 5 bases and J by 0 bases, and 13 bases separated the two germline ends.

The chain joins TRBV2 to TRBJ2-7; D gene unclear. The CDR3 is 13 residues long. V shed 2 bases and J shed 5 bases, with 10 bases lying between them. Germline V gene data show CDR1 as SNHLY and CDR2 as FYNNEI. DNA for the CDR3: TGTGCCAGCAGTGAACTAACCCCCCACGAGCAGTACTTC. Protein sequence: CASSELTPHEQYF.

V gene TRBV30 combines with J gene TRBJ1-5; D gene ambiguous. Germline assignment: CDR1 GTSNPN and CDR2 SVGIG (reference sequence). CDR3 length: 12 amino acids. CDR3 region: CAWSKSNQPQHF. The CDR3 nucleotides are TGTGCTTGGTCTAAGAGCAATCAGCCCCAGCATTTT. Together with reference TRBV30 and TRBJ1-5, the CDR3 gives the full variable domain: SQTIHQWPATLVQPVGSPLSLECTVEGTSNPNLYWYRQAAGRGLQLLFYSVGIGQISSEVPQNLSASRPQDRQFILSSKKLLLSDSGFYLCAWSKSNQPQHFGDGTRLSIL.